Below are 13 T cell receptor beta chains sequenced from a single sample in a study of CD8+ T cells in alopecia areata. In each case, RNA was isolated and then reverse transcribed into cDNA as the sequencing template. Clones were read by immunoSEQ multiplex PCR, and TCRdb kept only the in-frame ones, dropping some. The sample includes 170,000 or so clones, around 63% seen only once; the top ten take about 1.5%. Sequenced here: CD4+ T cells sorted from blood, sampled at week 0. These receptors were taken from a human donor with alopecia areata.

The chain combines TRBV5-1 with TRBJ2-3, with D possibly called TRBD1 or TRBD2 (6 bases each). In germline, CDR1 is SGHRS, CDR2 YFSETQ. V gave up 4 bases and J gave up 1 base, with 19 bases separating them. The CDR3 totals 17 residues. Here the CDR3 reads CASSQREPRGGTDTQYF. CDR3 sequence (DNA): TGCGCCAGCAGCCAAAGGGAGCCGAGGGGGGGCACAGATACGCAGTATTTT.

This CDR3 reads CAWSGVGGAFF. The DNA for the CDR3 is TGTGCCTGGAGTGGGGTTGGGGGAGCTTTCTTT. The chain carries TRBV30 and TRBJ1-1; tentatively, D is TRBD1 (5 bases). The CDR3 loop spans 11 amino acids. Looked up from germline, CDR1 is GTSNPN and CDR2 is SVGIG (reference sequence). The V end lost 1 base, the J end lost 10 bases, and 10 bases lay between the germline ends. The variable domain in full, with the rest retrieved from reference TRBV30 and TRBJ1-1, is SQTIHQWPATLVQPVGSPLSLECTVEGTSNPNLYWYRQAAGRGLQLLFYSVGIGQISSEVPQNLSASRPQDRQFILSSKKLLLSDSGFYLCAWSGVGGAFFGQGTRLTVV.

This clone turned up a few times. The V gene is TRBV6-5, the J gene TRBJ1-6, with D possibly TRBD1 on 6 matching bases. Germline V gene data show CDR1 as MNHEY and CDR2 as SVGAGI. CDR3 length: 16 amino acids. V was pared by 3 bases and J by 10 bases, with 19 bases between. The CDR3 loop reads CASSYAGRGQGSPLHF. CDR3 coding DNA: TGTGCCAGCAGTTATGCGGGGCGGGGGCAAGGATCACCCCTCCACTTT.

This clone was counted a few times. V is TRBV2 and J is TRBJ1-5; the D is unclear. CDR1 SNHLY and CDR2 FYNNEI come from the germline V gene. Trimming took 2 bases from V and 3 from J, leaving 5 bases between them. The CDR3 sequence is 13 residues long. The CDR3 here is CASSERTNQPQHF. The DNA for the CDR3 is TGTGCCAGCAGTGAAAGGACCAATCAGCCCCAGCATTTT.

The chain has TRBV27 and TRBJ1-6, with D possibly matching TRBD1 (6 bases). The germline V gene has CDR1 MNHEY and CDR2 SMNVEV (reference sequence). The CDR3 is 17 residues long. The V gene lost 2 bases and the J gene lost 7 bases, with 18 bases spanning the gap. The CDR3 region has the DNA TGTGCCAGCAGTTTACGGGCAGGGCAGGGGTGGAATTCACCCCTCCACTTT. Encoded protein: CASSLRAGQGWNSPLHF.

This CDR3 reads CSVEQGHNEQFF. Here the CDR3 DNA reads TGCAGCGTTGAGCAGGGACACAATGAGCAGTTCTTC. The rearrangement uses TRBV29-1 and TRBJ2-1; D is tentatively TRBD1 or TRBD2 (5 bases each). CDR1 is SQVTM, CDR2 ANQGSEA, per germline. V was cut by 3 bases and J by 5 bases, with 8 bases left in between. There are 12 residues in the CDR3.

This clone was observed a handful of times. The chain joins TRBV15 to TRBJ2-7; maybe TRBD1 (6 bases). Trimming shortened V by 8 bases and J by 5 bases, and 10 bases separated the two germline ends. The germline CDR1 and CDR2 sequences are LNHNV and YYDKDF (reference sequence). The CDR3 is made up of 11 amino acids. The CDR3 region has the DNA TGTGCCACCGGACAGAAAAACGAGCAGTACTTC. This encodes CATGQKNEQYF.

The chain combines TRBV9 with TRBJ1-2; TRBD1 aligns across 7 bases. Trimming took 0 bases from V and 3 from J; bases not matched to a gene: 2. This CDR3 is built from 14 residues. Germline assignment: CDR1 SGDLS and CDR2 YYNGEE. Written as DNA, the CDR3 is TGTGCCAGCAGCGTAGGTGGACAGGACTATGGCTACACCTTC. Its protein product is CASSVGGQDYGYTF.

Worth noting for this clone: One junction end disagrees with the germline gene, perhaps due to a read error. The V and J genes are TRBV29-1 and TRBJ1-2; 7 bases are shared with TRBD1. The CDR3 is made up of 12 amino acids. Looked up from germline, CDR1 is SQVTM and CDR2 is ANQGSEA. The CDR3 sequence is CSVDLGQQGPDF. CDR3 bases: TGCAGCGTTGACTTAGGTCAACAGGGGCCCGACTTC.

The CDR3 DNA is TGCAGCGTCGAGGGGACAGGCAATATCGGGGAGCTGTTTTTT. Its protein product is CSVEGTGNIGELFF. V usage is TRBV29-1 and J usage is TRBJ2-2, with TRBD1 matching 8 bases. The length of the CDR3 is 14 residues. Germline loops: CDR1 SQVTM, CDR2 ANQGSEA. With 6 bases clipped from V and 7 bases from J, the junction kept 10 bases outside the gene matches.

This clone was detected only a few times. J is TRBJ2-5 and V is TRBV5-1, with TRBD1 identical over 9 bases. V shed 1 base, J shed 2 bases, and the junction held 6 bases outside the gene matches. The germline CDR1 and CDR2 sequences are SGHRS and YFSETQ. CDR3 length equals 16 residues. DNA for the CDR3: TGCGCCAGCAGCTTGACGGGACAGGGAGGACAAGAGACCCAGTACTTC. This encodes CASSLTGQGGQETQYF.

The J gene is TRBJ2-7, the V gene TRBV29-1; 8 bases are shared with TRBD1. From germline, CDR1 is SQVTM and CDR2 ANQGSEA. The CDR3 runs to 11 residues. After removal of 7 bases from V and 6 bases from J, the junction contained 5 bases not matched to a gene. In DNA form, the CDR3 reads TGCAGCGGCCGACAGGGGTTCGAGCAGTACTTC. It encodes CSGRQGFEQYF.

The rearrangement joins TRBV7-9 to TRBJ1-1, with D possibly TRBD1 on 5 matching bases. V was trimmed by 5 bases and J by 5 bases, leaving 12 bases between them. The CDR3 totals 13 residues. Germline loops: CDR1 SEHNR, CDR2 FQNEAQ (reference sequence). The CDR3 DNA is TGTGCCAGCAGCGGTGTTGGGGGGACTGAAGCTTTCTTT. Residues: CASSGVGGTEAFF.